This T cell receptor beta chain was obtained from a study of Graves' ophthalmopathy and Graves' hyperthyroidism. On the study more broadly: Untreated patients at initial diagnosis provided peripheral blood.

Recruitment covered hyperthyroidism patients aged 18 to 65 whose new diagnosis was of under 2 months' duration. Lactation, pregnancy, uncontrolled infections and other autoimmune diseases were all grounds for excluding patients. A volume of around 9.5 ml of fresh peripheral blood supplied the PBMCs. The germline V gene encodes CDR1 LNHNV and CDR2 YYDKDF (reference sequence). The CDR3 consists of 14 residues. The V and J ends lost 0 bases and 8 bases respectively, with 8 bases between them. From RNA, the CDR3 regions of TCR beta chains were amplified and sequenced. HTBI primers served in a first-round RT-PCR, which a second-round multiplex PCR followed. TCRdb redid the calling of the multiplex PCR reads with MiXCR, one entry per CDR3 protein. The sample records about 620,000 distinct CDR3 sequences, about 20% being singletons. There are many counts of this clonotype.

This sequence originates from a woman in her late teens or twenties with stable Graves' hyperthyroidism. Some clones in this sample may be carry-over from other donors' samples. The chain uses TRBV15 and TRBJ1-6; D unresolved. Specimen: peripheral blood. The CDR3 loop is CATSRDIGDSPLHF. Written as DNA, the CDR3 is TGTGCCACCAGCAGAGATATTGGGGATTCACCCCTCCACTTT. The variable domain in full, with the rest retrieved from reference TRBV15 and TRBJ1-6, is DAMVIQNPRYQVTQFGKPVTLSCSQTLNHNVMYWYQQKSSQAPKLLFHYYDKDFNNEADTPDNFQSRRPNTSFCFLDIRSPGLGDTAMYLCATSRDIGDSPLHFGNGTRLTVT.